Each of the 8 T cell receptor beta chains below was sequenced from the same sample in a study of T cell responses to AZD1222 COVID-19 vaccine. The protocol was immunoSEQ multiplex PCR, while the TCRdb copy is restricted to in-frame clones and leaves out a portion. The repertoire holds 25,000 to 30,000 clones, with roughly nine tenths as singletons. The input for sequencing was peripheral blood, taken on day 0 of AZD1222 vaccination. The origin of the receptors is an adult in good health.

This chain links TRBV7-2 with TRBJ2-7, with 9 bases identical to TRBD2. V was pared by 6 bases and J by 2 bases, with 8 bases of the junction left unmatched. This CDR3 spans 15 amino acids. Germline CDR1 SGHTA, CDR2 FQGNSA. The CDR3 sequence: CASSWIAGATYEQYF. CDR3 nucleotide sequence: TGTGCCAGCAGTTGGATAGCGGGAGCGACCTACGAGCAGTACTTC.

The V gene is TRBV6-5, the J gene TRBJ1-1; weak D call: TRBD1 (5 bases). Trimming removed 6 bases from V and 4 bases from J, with 12 bases in between. The CDR3 has 13 amino acids. Germline lookup yields CDR1 MNHEY and CDR2 SVGAGI. The CDR3 sequence is CASRVLGGTEAFF. The CDR3 nucleotides are TGTGCCAGCAGGGTCTTGGGGGGCACTGAAGCTTTCTTT.

This clone appeared a single time. V usage is TRBV28 and J usage is TRBJ1-2; 7 bases align to TRBD1. Per the germline V gene, CDR1 is MDHEN and CDR2 is SYDVKM. CDR3 length: 15 residues. Unmatched junction bases numbered 7, after V lost 6 bases and J lost 0 bases. DNA of the CDR3: TGTGCCAGCAGCGAACCCGGGACAGCTAACTATGGCTACACCTTC. This codes for CASSEPGTANYGYTF.

The V gene is TRBV28, the J gene TRBJ2-7, with 8 positions matching TRBD1. Per the germline V gene, CDR1 is MDHEN and CDR2 is SYDVKM. V lost 4 bases to trimming and J lost 3 bases; unmatched junction nucleotides: 5. The CDR3 covers 14 residues. CDR3 DNA sequence: TGTGCCAGCAGTTACGGGACAGGTTTCTACGAGCAGTACTTC. It encodes CASSYGTGFYEQYF.

This clone was seen a handful of times. This chain connects TRBV24-1 to TRBJ2-2; tentative D call: TRBD1 (5 bases). The CDR3 extends over 14 amino acids. Germline V gives CDR1 KGHDR, CDR2 SFDVKD. Trimming took 3 bases from V and 10 from J, leaving 14 bases between them. CDR3 amino acids: CATSDPTELPELFF. The CDR3 DNA is TGTGCCACCAGTGATCCGACAGAACTGCCGGAGCTGTTTTTT.

This clone appeared a single time. At one end, the junction sequence differs from germline, possibly due to a read error. The gene calls are TRBV7-7 and TRBJ2-1; 12 positions match TRBD2. This CDR3 comprises 17 residues. The germline CDR1 and CDR2 sequences are SSHAT and FNYEAQ (reference sequence). Here the CDR3 reads CASSQFGTSGSFNEQFF. CDR3 sequence (DNA): TGTGCCAGCAGCCAATTCGGGACTAGCGGGTCCTTCAATGAGCAGTTCTTC.

The V gene is TRBV11-2, the J gene TRBJ1-2, with D uncertain. The V and J ends lost 2 bases and 2 bases respectively, with 12 bases between them. This CDR3 is built from 15 residues. Germline lookup yields CDR1 SGHAT and CDR2 FQNNGV. Here the CDR3 reads CASSLWPPGNYGYTF. CDR3 nucleotide sequence: TGTGCCAGCAGCTTATGGCCTCCCGGGAACTATGGCTACACCTTC.

The chain links TRBV11-1 to TRBJ2-7; 7 nucleotides align to TRBD1. CDR3 size: 16 residues. The germline V gene has CDR1 SGHAT and CDR2 FQDESV (reference sequence). The junction had 11 bases not matched to a gene; V was cut back by 6 bases and J by 0 bases. CDR3 DNA: TGTGCCAGCAGAGTAGATCGGGACAGCAGCTCCTACGAGCAGTACTTC. This codes for CASRVDRDSSSYEQYF.